This is a list of T cell receptor beta chains from one sample in a study of T cell repertoires in cytomegalovirus infection. TCRdb analysed the reads with MiXCR anew, one entry per CDR3 protein. The sample yields approximately 1,000,000 distinct CDR3 sequences, less than 40% seen once. For these TCRs, the target antigens are not known. Sample: cultured CD8+ T cells from PBMCs, taken from culture after CMV antigen stimulation. These receptors were taken from a human donor in good health (CMV status not recorded). Some clones in this sample may be carry-over from other donors' samples. Each CDR3 is given with its conserved first and last residue. The order of the fields is V gene, D gene, J gene, clone size, CDR3 DNA, CDR3 protein. A D gene is named only where the DNA matches it firmly. The size of a clone is reported for some rows only, either as once, few or many, or as a class for expanded clones.

TRBV10-2	NA	TRBJ2-7	NA	TGCGCCACTTCGCTGTTAGTGATGTCCTACGAGCAGTACTTC	CATSLLVMSYEQYF
TRBV3-1	TRBD1	TRBJ2-7	few	TGTGCCAGCAGCCAACGACAGGGGGCCTACGAGCAGTACTTC	CASSQRQGAYEQYF
TRBV7-8	TRBD2	TRBJ2-3	few	TGTGCCAGCAGCCCGCCTGGTAGCGGGGGCGGTGAGACGCAGTATTTT	CASSPPGSGGGETQYF
TRBV10-3	NA	TRBJ1-4	NA	TGTGCCATCAGTGAGGAGTTGCTGTCTACTAATGAAAAACTGTTTTTT	CAISEELLSTNEKLFF
TRBV12-3/TRBV12-4	NA	TRBJ2-2	NA	TGTGCCAGGAGTTTGCCATACACCGGGGAGCTGTTTTTT	CARSLPYTGELFF
TRBV4-1	NA	TRBJ2-2	few	TGCGCCAGCAGCCACGGGACCGCGAACACCGGGGAGCTGTTTTTT	CASSHGTANTGELFF
TRBV19	NA	TRBJ1-2	few	TGTGCCAGTACCTTCTTCAATGGAGGGGAGTCCTATGGCTACACCTTC	CASTFFNGGESYGYTF
TRBV6-5	TRBD1	TRBJ2-2	NA	TGTGCCAGCAGTTACTCGACGCTACTCGGACAGGACTTCACCGGGGAGCTGTTTTTT	CASSYSTLLGQDFTGELFF
TRBV5-1	NA	TRBJ2-1	NA	TGCGCCAGTTCACTACGTCCCCCGTACAATGAGCAGTTCTTC	CASSLRPPYNEQFF
TRBV7-8	NA	TRBJ1-1	few	TGTGCCAGCAGCTCTCCGGCGGGGGCAGGAAACACTGAAGCTTTCTTT	CASSSPAGAGNTEAFF
TRBV15	NA	TRBJ2-1	NA	TGTGCCACCGAGCCCCCCCCGGGGCGAAGCTCCTACAATGAGCAGTTCTTC	CATEPPPGRSSYNEQFF
TRBV11-2	NA	TRBJ2-5	few	TGTGCCAGCAGCTTCTGGTCCGCCGGAGCAAGAGAGTCCCAGTACTTC	CASSFWSAGARESQYF
TRBV14	NA	TRBJ1-4	NA	TGTGCCAGCAGCCAAGTGGATCCCAATAGGGGGAGCTCAACTAATGAAAAACTGTTTTTT	CASSQVDPNRGSSTNEKLFF
TRBV2	NA	TRBJ1-5	few	TGTGCCAGCAGACGGCGGTCCAATCAGCCCCAGCATTTT	CASRRRSNQPQHF
TRBV7-8	TRBD1	TRBJ1-5	NA	TGTGCCAGCCGCTGGTCGACAGGGCTTTCCAATCAGCCCCAGCATTTT	CASRWSTGLSNQPQHF
TRBV19	TRBD2	TRBJ2-7	NA	TGTGCCAGTAGTAATCGGGACTACCCCTACGAGCAGTACTTC	CASSNRDYPYEQYF
TRBV7-8	NA	TRBJ2-3	many	TGTGCCAGCAGCTTTCCAGGGCCACAGGGCACAGATACGCAGTATTTT	CASSFPGPQGTDTQYF
TRBV7-2	NA	TRBJ2-5	many	TGTGCCAGCACTCCGCCCCCCCCGGGGGCGTGGGAGACCCAGTACTTC	CASTPPPPGAWETQYF
TRBV4-3	TRBD1	TRBJ1-1	few	TGCGCCAGCAGCCAATACACGCTAATGATGGACAGGTACGGCACTGAAGCTTTCTTT	CASSQYTLMMDRYGTEAFF
TRBV7-6	NA	TRBJ2-5	many	TGTGCCAGCGAGCTTACAGAGGGACGGCCAAAGGCCCAAGAGACCCAGTACTTC	CASELTEGRPKAQETQYF
TRBV7-9	NA	TRBJ1-2	few	TGTGCCAGCATACAGGCAGGCGATATTAACTATGGCTACACCTTC	CASIQAGDINYGYTF
TRBV6-1	NA	TRBJ2-6	NA	TGTGCCAGCAGTGACCAAGACAGGATTGGGGACAACGTCCTGACTTTC	CASSDQDRIGDNVLTF
TRBV19	TRBD2	TRBJ2-2	few	TGTGCCGGACTAGCGGACACCGGGGAGCTGTTTTTT	CAGLADTGELFF
TRBV27	TRBD2	TRBJ2-3	few	TGTGCCAGCAGTTTAGTCGGCGGGGGGAGCACAGATACGCAGTATTTT	CASSLVGGGSTDTQYF
TRBV12-5	TRBD2	TRBJ2-1	NA	TGTGCTAGTGGTTTGCAGACTAGCACGTACAATGAGCAGTTCTTC	CASGLQTSTYNEQFF
TRBV2	NA	TRBJ2-2	NA	TGTGCCAGCAGTGAAGCGATGCCCGGGGAGCTGTTTTTT	CASSEAMPGELFF
TRBV7-8	NA	TRBJ1-5	NA	TGTGCCAGCAGCGCGCAGGGAAGGGTTCAGCCCCAGCATTTT	CASSAQGRVQPQHF
TRBV7-2	TRBD2	TRBJ2-2	many	TGTGCCAGCAGCTACAGACTAGCGGGGGGGCACACCGGGGAGCTGTTTTTT	CASSYRLAGGHTGELFF
TRBV6-2/TRBV6-3	TRBD2	TRBJ2-7	few	TGTGCCAGCTGGTGGGGGGGTAACTCCTACGAGCAGTACTTC	CASWWGGNSYEQYF
TRBV6-5	NA	TRBJ2-2	NA	TGTGCCAGCAGTTACTATGGCACCGGGGAGCTGTTTTTT	CASSYYGTGELFF
TRBV28	TRBD1	TRBJ1-4	few	TGTGCCAGCACCCTAACCGGGACAGGGGACGAAAAACTGTTTTTT	CASTLTGTGDEKLFF
TRBV15	NA	TRBJ2-2	NA	TGTGCCACCAGGGGACCCGGGGAGCTGTTTTTT	CATRGPGELFF
TRBV27	NA	TRBJ2-1	NA	TGTGCCAGCAGTTTATGGCCTAGCAACAATGAGCAGTTCTTC	CASSLWPSNNEQFF
TRBV7-8	TRBD1	TRBJ1-6	NA	TGTGCCAGCAGCTTAACGACAGGGGTAAGGGATAATTCACCCCTCCACTTT	CASSLTTGVRDNSPLHF
TRBV2	TRBD1	TRBJ1-6	few	TGTGCCAGCAGTAACAGGGGTAATTCACCCCTCCACTTT	CASSNRGNSPLHF
TRBV5-5	NA	TRBJ2-3	NA	TGTGCCAGCAATACGGGGGCTAGCACAGATACGCAGTATTTT	CASNTGASTDTQYF
TRBV2	NA	TRBJ1-3	few	TGTGCCAGCAGTCTACCGGCGCAAGGAGTAGGAGGAAACACCATATATTTT	CASSLPAQGVGGNTIYF
TRBV13	NA	TRBJ2-2	NA	TGTGCCAGCAGCTCGGACATTCTCACCGGGGAGCTGTTTTTT	CASSSDILTGELFF
TRBV27	NA	TRBJ2-1	few	TGTGCCAGCAGTCCAGCGGGACAGAGATACAATGAGCAGTTCTTC	CASSPAGQRYNEQFF
TRBV27	NA	TRBJ1-3	NA	TGTGCCAGCAGTTTAGCGGATCCCATCTTTGGAAACACCATATATTTT	CASSLADPIFGNTIYF
TRBV4-1	NA	TRBJ2-7	NA	TGCGCCAGCAGCCAAGACCGCCTCGAGCAGTACTTC	CASSQDRLEQYF
TRBV6-1	NA	TRBJ1-5	many	TGTGCCAGCAGTGATTATCAGGGAACCAATCAGCCCCAGCATTTT	CASSDYQGTNQPQHF
TRBV7-2	NA	TRBJ1-5	many	TGTGCCAGCAGCTTAGCAGGGGGTAGCAATCAGCCCCAGCATTTT	CASSLAGGSNQPQHF
TRBV4-3	NA	TRBJ1-2	NA	TGCGCCAGCAGCCAAGACGGACTTGCGGGCCGACCGTTTAGAGGCTACACCTTC	CASSQDGLAGRPFRGYTF